The next 10 T cell receptor beta chains were all read from a single sample in a study of shared clonotypes between healthy human individuals. Generated by immunoSEQ multiplex PCR, the TCRdb table keeps only in-frame clones and is missing some. This sample has more than 900,000 clones, with about four fifths found just once. Sample: memory CD4+ T cells from PBMCs. Subset here: CD45RA-negative fraction. The receptor source for this set is a man younger than 35 in good health. Some clones in this sample may be carry-over from other donors' samples.

The chain is built from TRBV11-2 and TRBJ2-7; 8 nucleotides line up with TRBD2. The J segment lost 3 bases and the V segment lost 4 bases, leaving 11 bases of the junction unmatched. CDR1 SGHAT and CDR2 FQNNGV come from the germline V gene. The CDR3 is 16 amino acids. The CDR3 DNA is TGTGCCAGCAGCTCCCTGGGGGGGACTAGTCGCTACGAGCAGTACTTC. Its protein is CASSSLGGTSRYEQYF.

In its sample, this clone was seen many times. This sequence joins TRBV5-5 and TRBJ2-3; perhaps TRBD1 as D (5 bases). Trimming took 0 bases from V and 5 from J, leaving 10 bases between them. Germline-derived CDR1 and CDR2 are SGHKS and YYEKEE (reference sequence). This CDR3 is 14 amino acids long. CDR3 sequence reads: CASSLEFREDTQYF. The DNA of the CDR3 is TGTGCCAGCAGCTTGGAGTTCAGGGAAGATACGCAGTATTTT.

This clone was seen repeatedly, ten times or more. V gene TRBV7-2 combines with J gene TRBJ2-7; 9 bases agree with TRBD2. V gave up 1 base and J gave up 0 bases; unmatched junction bases: 4. The CDR3 is 16 amino acids. Germline CDR1 is SGHTA and CDR2 is FQGNSA. The CDR3 reads CASSLGLAGTSYEQYF. For the CDR3, the DNA is TGTGCCAGCAGCTTAGGGCTAGCGGGGACCTCCTACGAGCAGTACTTC. Based on the CDR3 plus reference TRBV7-2 and TRBJ2-7, the full variable domain is GAGVSQSPSNKVTEKGKDVELRCDPISGHTALYWYRQSLGQGLEFLIYFQGNSAPDKSGLPSDRFSAERTGGSVSTLTIQRTQQEDSAVYLCASSLGLAGTSYEQYFGPGTRLTVT.

The chain combines TRBV2 with TRBJ2-7; D is perhaps TRBD1 or TRBD2 (5 bases each). Germline V gene sequence: CDR1 SNHLY, CDR2 FYNNEI. Trimming cost V 7 bases and J 0 bases, with 10 bases left between them. The CDR3 has 13 amino acids. This CDR3 is CASKRGDSYEQYF. CDR3 DNA: TGTGCCAGCAAACGAGGGGACTCCTACGAGCAGTACTTC.

The rearrangement uses TRBV5-1 and TRBJ2-3; D not resolved. Germline values: CDR1 SGHRS, CDR2 YFSETQ. The V end was cut by 0 bases, the J end by 6 bases, with 20 bases between. The CDR3 extends over 17 amino acids. CDR3 DNA sequence: TGCGCCAGCAGCTTGGGGGCTCAAACCTCCGGATTGGATACGCAGTATTTT. It translates to CASSLGAQTSGLDTQYF. The variable domain in full, with the rest retrieved from reference TRBV5-1 and TRBJ2-3, is KAGVTQTPRYLIKTRGQQVTLSCSPISGHRSVSWYQQTPGQGLQFLFEYFSETQRNKGNFPGRFSGRQFSNSRSEMNVSTLELGDSALYLCASSLGAQTSGLDTQYFGPGTRLTVL.

The genes are TRBV10-3 and TRBJ2-7, with D perhaps TRBD2 (5 bases). Trimming stripped 8 bases from V and 4 bases from J, with 15 bases between. The CDR3 length is 13 residues. Germline assignment: CDR1 ENHRY and CDR2 SYGVKD. The CDR3 DNA follows: TGTGCCATCGGGGAACTAGAAGGGTACGAGCAGTACTTC. It is translated as CAIGELEGYEQYF.

This clone was counted a single time. Other DNA variants within this sample encode the same CDR3. The CDR3 sequence is CSVRTGSNQPQHF. CDR3 nucleotides: TGCAGCGTCCGTACAGGCAGCAATCAGCCCCAGCATTTT. V usage is TRBV29-1 and J usage is TRBJ1-5, with D possibly matching TRBD1 (5 bases). Between the trimmed V and J ends, which lost 6 bases and 1 base, there was a span of 10 bases. CDR3 length: 13 amino acids. Germline V lookup: CDR1 SQVTM, CDR2 ANQGSEA.

DNA of the CDR3: TGCGCCAGCAGCCAAGGAGGACAGGGGGGGGAGACCCAGTACTTC. Translating it yields CASSQGGQGGETQYF. The chain uses TRBV4-3 and TRBJ2-5, with 10 nucleotides matching TRBD1. In germline, CDR1 is LGHNA, CDR2 YSLEER. V lost 1 base and J lost 5; bases outside the gene matches: 4. This CDR3 is built from 15 residues.

CDR3 in amino acids: CASSQVYGLYGYTF. CDR3 nucleotide sequence: TGTGCCAGCAGCCAAGTTTACGGCCTCTATGGCTACACCTTC. The J gene is TRBJ1-2, the V gene TRBV14; D is ambiguous. Germline values: CDR1 SGHDN, CDR2 FVKESK. Trimming pared 1 base from V and 4 bases from J, leaving 10 bases between. The CDR3 loop spans 14 amino acids.

Regarding this clone: A far more abundant clone sits one base away, making this likely a read error. The chain uses TRBV5-6 and TRBJ2-2; D gene ambiguous. Germline V gives CDR1 SGHDT, CDR2 YYEEEE. V shed 4 bases and J shed 6 bases, with 13 bases lying between them. The CDR3 has 14 residues. CDR3 in DNA: TGTGCCAGCAGCACCCGGACCGCACCCGGGGAGCTGTTTTTT. Translating gives CASSTRTAPGELFF.